The text below deals with one T cell receptor beta chain. Its specificity is unknown. The CDR3 is cut off 3 residues early in the read; its end comes from the germline J gene. The data derive from a study of T cell clonality in common variable immunodeficiency. Findings and caveats of the study: Reportedly, TCR beta sequences from common variable immunodeficiency showed fewer deletions and N-nucleotide insertions.

CDR3 size: 13 residues. The germline V gene encodes CDR1 SNHLY and CDR2 FYNNEI. With 7 bases clipped from V and 5 bases from J, the junction kept 7 bases outside the gene matches. The table came from immunoSEQ multiplex PCR; TCRdb's copy has only in-frame clones and leaves some out. This sample carries about 31,000 clones, none of them present only once. The chain is built from TRBV2 and TRBJ2-7; the match to TRBD1 covers 8 bases. This TCR came from a human donor with common variable immunodeficiency. The specimen was peripheral blood mononuclear cells. The CDR3: CASMRQGSNEQYF. Incomplete CDR3 DNA: TGTGCCAGCATGAGACAGGGGAGCAACGAG.